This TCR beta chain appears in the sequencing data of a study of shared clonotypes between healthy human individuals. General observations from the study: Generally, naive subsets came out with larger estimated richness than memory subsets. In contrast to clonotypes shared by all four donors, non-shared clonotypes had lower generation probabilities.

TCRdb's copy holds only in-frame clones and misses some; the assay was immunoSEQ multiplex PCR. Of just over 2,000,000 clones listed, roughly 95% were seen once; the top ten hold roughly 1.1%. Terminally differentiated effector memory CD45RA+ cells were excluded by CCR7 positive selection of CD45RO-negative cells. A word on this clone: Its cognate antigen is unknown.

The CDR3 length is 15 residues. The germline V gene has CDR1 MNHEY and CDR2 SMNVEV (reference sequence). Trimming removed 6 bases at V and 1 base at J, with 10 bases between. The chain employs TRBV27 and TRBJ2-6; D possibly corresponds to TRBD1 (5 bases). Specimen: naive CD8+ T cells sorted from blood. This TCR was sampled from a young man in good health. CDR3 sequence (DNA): TGTGCCAGCAGCCCTGACAGATCTGGGGCCAACGTCCTGACTTTC. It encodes CASSPDRSGANVLTF. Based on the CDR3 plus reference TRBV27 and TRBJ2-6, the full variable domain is EAQVTQNPRYLITVTGKKLTVTCSQNMNHEYMSWYRQDPGLGLRQIYYSMNVEVTDKGDVPEGYKVSRKEKRNFPLILESPSPNQTSLYFCASSPDRSGANVLTFGAGSRLTVL.